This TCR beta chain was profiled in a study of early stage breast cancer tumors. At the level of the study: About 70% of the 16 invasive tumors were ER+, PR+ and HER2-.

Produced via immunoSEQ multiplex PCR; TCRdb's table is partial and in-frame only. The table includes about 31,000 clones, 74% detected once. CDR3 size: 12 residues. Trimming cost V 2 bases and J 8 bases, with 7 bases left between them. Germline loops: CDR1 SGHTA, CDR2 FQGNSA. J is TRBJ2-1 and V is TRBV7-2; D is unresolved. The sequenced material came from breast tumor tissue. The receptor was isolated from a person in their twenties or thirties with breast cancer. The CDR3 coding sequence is TGTGCCAGCAGCTTAATTCCTCATGAGCAGTTCTTC. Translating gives CASSLIPHEQFF.